A selection of T cell receptor beta chains follows, all from one sample in a study of CD8 T cells in ankylosing spondylitis. Via MiXCR, TCRdb re-called the 5' RACE reads, giving one row per CDR3 protein. The data show about 240,000 distinct CDR3 sequences, with roughly 10% seen just once and under 8% held by the top ten. The sequenced sample consisted of blood, either unsorted or a sorted T cell fraction (not recorded which). The receptors originated from a male donor with ankylosing spondylitis or in good health (not recorded which). CDR3s leave out the opening cysteine and the closing phenylalanine or tryptophan. Clone sizes are given selectively: once, few, many, or a class where the clone is expanded.

v_call clone_size cdr3_aa
TRBV4-1 many ASSPGQGRAGELF
TRBV18 . ASSPRDRTRDEQY
TRBV12-3/TRBV12-4 many ASSLASGSVYEQY
TRBV12-5 once ASVTGVSTDTQY
TRBV4-1 many ASSQDPPGFANQPQH
TRBV28 many ASSTRRVVNQPQH
TRBV5-6 . ASGPALIRGGYNEQF
TRBV4-1 many ASSPLGTSGGVTDTQY
TRBV5-6 many ASSPQIGEEDTDTQY
TRBV12-3/TRBV12-4 . ASRPAGHGYT
TRBV11-3 . ARRETSSGNTIY
TRBV14 . ASSQVVYTGELF
TRBV5-5 . ASSFSQVTEAF
TRBV28 few ASSSLMKGTSF
TRBV6-1 many ATTGTGDTGELF
TRBV4-1 . ASSPGTSGGYNEQF
TRBV20-1 many SARRDTAKNIQY
TRBV7-2 few ASSLWGGDHEQF
TRBV3-1 few ASSPSTSGGEETQY
TRBV29-1 many SVDRYIGYEQY
TRBV20-1 many SGRREWFPDTQY
TRBV10-2 . ASIDLLNTEAF
TRBV29-1 many SGSTGGFGELF
TRBV27 . ASSSDLAGELF
TRBV15 many ATRNPGQNTGELF
TRBV20-1 few SARDGGRGANVLT
TRBV20-1 . CASSLGDYTSTDTQY
TRBV2 few ASSDSRWGELF
TRBV12-3/TRBV12-4 many ASRAGGGGTKNIQY
TRBV20-1 many SATRPLPDEQY
TRBV6-5 few ASSYWRPGSYEQY
TRBV5-1 many ASSLEPDPGDTQY
TRBV20-1 many SADTGTMPGELF
TRBV7-9 few ASSNPLDEQF